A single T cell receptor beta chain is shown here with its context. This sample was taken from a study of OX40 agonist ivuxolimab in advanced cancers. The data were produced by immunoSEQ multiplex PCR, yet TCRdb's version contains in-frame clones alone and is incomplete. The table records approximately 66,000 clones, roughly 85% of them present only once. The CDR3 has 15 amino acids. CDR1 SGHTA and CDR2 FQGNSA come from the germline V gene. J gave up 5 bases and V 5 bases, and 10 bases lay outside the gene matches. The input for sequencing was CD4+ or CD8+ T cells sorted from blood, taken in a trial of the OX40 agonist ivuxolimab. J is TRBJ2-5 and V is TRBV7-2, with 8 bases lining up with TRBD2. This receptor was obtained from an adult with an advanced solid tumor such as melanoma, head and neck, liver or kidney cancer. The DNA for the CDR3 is TGTGCCAGCAGCCCCTCCTTCGGGAGGGCGGAGACCCAGTACTTC. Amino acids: CASSPSFGRAETQYF.